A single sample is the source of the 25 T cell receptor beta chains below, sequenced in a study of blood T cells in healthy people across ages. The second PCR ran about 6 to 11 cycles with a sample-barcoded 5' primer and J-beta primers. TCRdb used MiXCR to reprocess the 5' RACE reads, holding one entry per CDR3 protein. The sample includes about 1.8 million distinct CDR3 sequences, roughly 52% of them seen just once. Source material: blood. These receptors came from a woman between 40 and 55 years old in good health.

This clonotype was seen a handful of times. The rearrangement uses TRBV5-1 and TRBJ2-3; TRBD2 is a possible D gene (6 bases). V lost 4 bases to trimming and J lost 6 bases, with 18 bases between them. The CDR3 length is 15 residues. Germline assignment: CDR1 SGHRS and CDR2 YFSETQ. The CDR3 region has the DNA TGCGCCAGCAGCCTGGGAGGAGCCGGGTTTGATACGCAGTATTTT. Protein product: CASSLGGAGFDTQYF.

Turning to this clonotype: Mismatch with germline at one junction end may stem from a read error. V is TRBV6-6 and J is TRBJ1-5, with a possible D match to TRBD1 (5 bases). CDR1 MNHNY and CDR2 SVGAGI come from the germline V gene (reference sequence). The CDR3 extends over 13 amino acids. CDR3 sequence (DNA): TGTACCAGCAGCCCTCAGGGAACCCAGCCCCAGCATTTT. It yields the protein CTSSPQGTQPQHF.

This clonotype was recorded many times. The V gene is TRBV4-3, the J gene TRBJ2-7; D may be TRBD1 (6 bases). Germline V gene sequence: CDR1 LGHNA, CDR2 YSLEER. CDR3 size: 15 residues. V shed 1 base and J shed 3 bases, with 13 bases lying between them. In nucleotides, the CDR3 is TGCGCCAGCAGCCAAGTAGTTAGGGGGAGCTACGAGCAGTACTTC. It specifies CASSQVVRGSYEQYF.

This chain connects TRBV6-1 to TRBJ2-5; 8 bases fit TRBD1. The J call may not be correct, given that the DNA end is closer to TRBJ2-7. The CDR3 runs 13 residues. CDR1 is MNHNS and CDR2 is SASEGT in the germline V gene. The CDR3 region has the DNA TGTGCCAGCAAGGAACAGGGGGTACACGAGCAGTACTTC. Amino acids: CASKEQGVHEQYF.

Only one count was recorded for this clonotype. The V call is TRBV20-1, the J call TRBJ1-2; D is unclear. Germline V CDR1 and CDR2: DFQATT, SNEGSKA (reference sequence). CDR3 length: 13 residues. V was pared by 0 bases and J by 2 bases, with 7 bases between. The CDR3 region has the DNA TGCAGTGCTAGAGATGCTAGAAACTATGGCTACACCTTC. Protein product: CSARDARNYGYTF.

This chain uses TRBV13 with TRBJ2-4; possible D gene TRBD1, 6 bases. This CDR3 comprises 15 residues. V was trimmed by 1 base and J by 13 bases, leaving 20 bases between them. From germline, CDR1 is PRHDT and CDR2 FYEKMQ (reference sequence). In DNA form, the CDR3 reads TGTGCCAGCAGCTTAGAAACGTGGGGGCTGAATGAGCAGTACTTC. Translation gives CASSLETWGLNEQYF.

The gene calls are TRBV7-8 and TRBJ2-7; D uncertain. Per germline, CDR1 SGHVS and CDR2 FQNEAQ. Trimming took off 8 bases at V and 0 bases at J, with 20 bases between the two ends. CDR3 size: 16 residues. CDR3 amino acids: CASLGVTPRSSYEQYF. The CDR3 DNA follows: TGTGCCAGCTTGGGTGTGACCCCGAGGAGCTCCTACGAGCAGTACTTC.

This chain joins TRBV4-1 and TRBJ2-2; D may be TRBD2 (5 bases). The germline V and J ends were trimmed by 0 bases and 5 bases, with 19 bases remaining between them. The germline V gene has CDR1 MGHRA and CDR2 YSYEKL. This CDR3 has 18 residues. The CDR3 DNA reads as TGCGCCAGCAGCCAAGATTCGAGGGCTAGTGTTCGGACCGGGGAGCTGTTTTTT. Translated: CASSQDSRASVRTGELFF.

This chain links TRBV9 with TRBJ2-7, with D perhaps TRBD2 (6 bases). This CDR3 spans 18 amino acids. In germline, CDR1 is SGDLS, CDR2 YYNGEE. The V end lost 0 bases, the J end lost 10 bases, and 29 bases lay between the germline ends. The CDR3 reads CASSVDRGLRYQWEAQYF. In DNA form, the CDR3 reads TGTGCCAGCAGCGTAGATCGGGGCTTAAGGTACCAGTGGGAGGCCCAGTACTTC.

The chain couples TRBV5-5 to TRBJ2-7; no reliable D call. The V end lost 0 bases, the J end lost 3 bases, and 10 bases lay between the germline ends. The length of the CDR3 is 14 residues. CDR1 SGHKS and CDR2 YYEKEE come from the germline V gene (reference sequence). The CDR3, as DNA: TGTGCCAGCAGCTTGGTGGGTCTAGGCTACGAGCAGTACTTC. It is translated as CASSLVGLGYEQYF.

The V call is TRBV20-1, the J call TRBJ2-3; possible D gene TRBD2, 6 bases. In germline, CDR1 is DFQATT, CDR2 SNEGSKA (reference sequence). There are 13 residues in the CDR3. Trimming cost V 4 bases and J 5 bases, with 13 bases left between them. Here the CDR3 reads CSATSVLGDTQYF. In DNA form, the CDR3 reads TGCAGTGCTACTAGCGTGCTGGGAGATACGCAGTATTTT.

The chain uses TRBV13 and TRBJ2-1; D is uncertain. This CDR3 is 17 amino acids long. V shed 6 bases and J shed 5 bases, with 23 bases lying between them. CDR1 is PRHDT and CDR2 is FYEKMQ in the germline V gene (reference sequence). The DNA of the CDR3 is TGTGCCAGCAGTTCTCAACGCGGCCCCCCGACGGACAATGAGCAGTTCTTC. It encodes CASSSQRGPPTDNEQFF.

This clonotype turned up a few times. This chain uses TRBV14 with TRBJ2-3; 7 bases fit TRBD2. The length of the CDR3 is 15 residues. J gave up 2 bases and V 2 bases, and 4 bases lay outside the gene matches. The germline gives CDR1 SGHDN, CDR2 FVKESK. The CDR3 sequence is CASSQRLAATDTQYF. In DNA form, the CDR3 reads TGTGCCAGCAGCCAAAGACTAGCAGCCACAGATACGCAGTATTTT.

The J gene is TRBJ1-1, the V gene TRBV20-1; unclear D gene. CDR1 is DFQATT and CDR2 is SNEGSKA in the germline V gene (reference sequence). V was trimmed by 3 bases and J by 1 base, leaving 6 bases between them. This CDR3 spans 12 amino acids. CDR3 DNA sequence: TGCAGTGCTAGTAAGGAGAACACTGAAGCTTTCTTT. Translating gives CSASKENTEAFF.

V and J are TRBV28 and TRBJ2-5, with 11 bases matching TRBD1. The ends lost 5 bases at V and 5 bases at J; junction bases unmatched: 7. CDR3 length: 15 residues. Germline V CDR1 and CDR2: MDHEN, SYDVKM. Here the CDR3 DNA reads TGTGCCAGCAGTAACCCGGGACAGGGGGAGGAGACCCAGTACTTC. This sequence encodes CASSNPGQGEETQYF.

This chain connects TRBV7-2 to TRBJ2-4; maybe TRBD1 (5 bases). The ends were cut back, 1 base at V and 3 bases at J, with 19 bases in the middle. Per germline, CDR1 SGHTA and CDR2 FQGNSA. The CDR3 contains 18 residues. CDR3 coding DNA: TGTGCCAGCAGCTTAGTCACAGGCATGGAGTCGGTCAAAAACATTCAGTACTTC. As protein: CASSLVTGMESVKNIQYF.

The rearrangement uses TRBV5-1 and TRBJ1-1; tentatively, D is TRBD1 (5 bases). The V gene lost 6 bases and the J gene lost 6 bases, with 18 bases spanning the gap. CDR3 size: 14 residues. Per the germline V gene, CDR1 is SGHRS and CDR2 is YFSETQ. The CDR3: CASTVDMSVAEAFF. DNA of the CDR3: TGCGCCAGCACCGTGGACATGTCTGTTGCTGAAGCTTTCTTT.

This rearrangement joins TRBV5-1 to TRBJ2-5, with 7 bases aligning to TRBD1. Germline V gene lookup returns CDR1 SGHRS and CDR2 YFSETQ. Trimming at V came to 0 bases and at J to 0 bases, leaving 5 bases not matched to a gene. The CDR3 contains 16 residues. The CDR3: CASSLGQGANQETQYF. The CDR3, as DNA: TGCGCCAGCAGCTTGGGACAGGGAGCAAACCAAGAGACCCAGTACTTC.

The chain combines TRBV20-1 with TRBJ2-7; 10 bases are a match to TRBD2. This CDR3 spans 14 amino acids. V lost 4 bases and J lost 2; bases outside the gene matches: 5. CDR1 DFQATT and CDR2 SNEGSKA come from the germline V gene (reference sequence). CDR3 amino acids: CSATQRGGAYEQYF. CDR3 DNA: TGCAGTGCTACACAGCGGGGGGGGGCCTACGAGCAGTACTTC.

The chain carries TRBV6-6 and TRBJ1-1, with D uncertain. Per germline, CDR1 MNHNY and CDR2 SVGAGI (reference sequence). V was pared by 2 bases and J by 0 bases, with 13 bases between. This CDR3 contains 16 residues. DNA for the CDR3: TGTGCCAGCAGTTACGTGTTGGCTGGAGTGAACACTGAAGCTTTCTTT. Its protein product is CASSYVLAGVNTEAFF.

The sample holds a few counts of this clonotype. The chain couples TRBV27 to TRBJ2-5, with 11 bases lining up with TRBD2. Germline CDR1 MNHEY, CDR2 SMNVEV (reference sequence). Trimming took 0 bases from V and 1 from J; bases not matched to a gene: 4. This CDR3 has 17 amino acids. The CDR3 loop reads CASSLSLAGGIQETQYF. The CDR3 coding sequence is TGTGCCAGCAGTTTATCTCTAGCGGGGGGAATCCAAGAGACCCAGTACTTC.

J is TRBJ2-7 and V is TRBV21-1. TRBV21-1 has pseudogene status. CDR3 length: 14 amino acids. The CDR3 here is CASSKELRIHEQYF. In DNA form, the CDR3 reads TGTGCCAGCAGCAAAGAGTTGAGGATCCACGAGCAGTACTTC.

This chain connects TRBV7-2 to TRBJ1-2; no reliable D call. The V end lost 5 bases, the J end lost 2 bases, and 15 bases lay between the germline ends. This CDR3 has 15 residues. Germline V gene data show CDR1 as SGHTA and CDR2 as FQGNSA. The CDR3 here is CASSPRALENYGYTF. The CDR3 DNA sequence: TGTGCCAGCAGCCCCCGGGCCTTGGAGAACTATGGCTACACCTTC.

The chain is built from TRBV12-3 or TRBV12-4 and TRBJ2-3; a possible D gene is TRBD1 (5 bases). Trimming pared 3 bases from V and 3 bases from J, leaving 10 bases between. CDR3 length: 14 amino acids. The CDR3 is CASSFSGKTDTQYF. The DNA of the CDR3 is TGTGCCAGCAGTTTTTCAGGGAAGACAGATACGCAGTATTTT.

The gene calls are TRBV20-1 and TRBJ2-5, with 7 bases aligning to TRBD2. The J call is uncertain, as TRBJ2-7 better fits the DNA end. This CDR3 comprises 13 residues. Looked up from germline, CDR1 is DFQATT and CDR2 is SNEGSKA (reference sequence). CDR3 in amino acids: CSAGAGTNYEQYF. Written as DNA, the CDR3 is TGCAGTGCTGGAGCCGGGACTAACTACGAGCAGTACTTC.